The present T cell receptor beta chain was sequenced within a study of chemoradiotherapy in HPV16-positive cancers. About the research overall: Candidate HPV-specific clones and shared TCR motifs came from a couple of HPV16-positive patients.

Libraries were prepared by immunoSEQ multiplex PCR; TCRdb keeps only in-frame clonotypes and omits some of them. This sample has tens of thousands of clones, with 93% found just once. Notes on the study in general: During treatment, candidate HPV-specific clones and E7-related motifs expanded in tumor. Better recurrence-free survival went with HPV-responsive T-cell expansion in HPV16-positive patients.

Over chemoradiotherapy, repertoires were sampled more than once. In the case of this clone: What it binds is not known.

This CDR3 is 14 amino acids long. The germline V gene has CDR1 SGHAT and CDR2 FQNNGV. The germline V and J ends were trimmed by 5 bases and 2 bases, with 12 bases remaining between them. This clonotype was obtained from a human donor with HPV-associated anogenital cancer. This rearrangement joins TRBV11-2 to TRBJ2-5; no clear D gene. The sequenced sample was blood, obtained from a patient who underwent chemoradiotherapy. The CDR3 spells CASSARLLQETQYF. The CDR3 nucleotides read TGTGCCAGCAGCGCGAGACTGTTACAAGAGACCCAGTACTTC.